The 18 T cell receptor beta chains below were found in one sample sequenced in a study of blood T cells in healthy people across ages (dated by TCRdb to between 2014 and 2016). Receptor amplification or capture employed 5' RACE. Sequencing used an Illumina HiSeq 2500. A second about 7 to 11 cycle PCR used a sample-barcoded 5' primer and a J-beta primer mix. The public reads were reanalyzed by TCRdb: fastp trimming at Q25, MiXCR alignment, in-frame beta chains only. When rows share a CDR3 protein, they turn into one entry using the most common DNA and genes. In all, the sample holds over 1.5 million distinct CDR3 sequences, and roughly 50% of those were seen once. The top ten constitute less than 2.5% of the sample. Sequencing input: blood. These receptors were collected from a woman aged 35 to 49 in good health.

Concerning this clonotype: Germline is not matched at one junction end, which may reflect a read error. The chain couples TRBV28 to TRBJ2-6, with D tentatively TRBD1 (5 bases). The CDR3 loop spans 16 amino acids. CDR1 is MDHEN, CDR2 SYDVKM, per germline. CDR3 region: CASSRIQSSGANILTF. CDR3 DNA sequence: TGTGCCAGCAGCCGTATACAGAGCTCTGGGGCCAACATCCTGACTTTC.

V and J are TRBV6-2 or TRBV6-3 and TRBJ2-5, with D tentatively TRBD1 (6 bases). Judging by the DNA end, TRBJ2-1 fits better; the J call may be wrong. This CDR3 is built from 18 residues. Germline assignment: CDR1 MNHEY and CDR2 SVGEGT. The CDR3 DNA sequence: TGTGCCAGCAGTTATACCGGGTTCGGGACAAGGCTACAAGAGACCCAGTTCTTC. Translating gives CASSYTGFGTRLQETQFF.

There are a few counts of this clonotype. The chain's CDR3 is CASSLRDPNNSPLHF. As DNA, the CDR3 is TGTGCCAGCAGTCTCCGGGACCCTAATAATTCACCCCTCCACTTT. The chain combines TRBV27 with TRBJ1-6, with D possibly being TRBD1 (5 bases). The germline V gene encodes CDR1 MNHEY and CDR2 SMNVEV (reference sequence). The ends were cut back, 5 bases at V and 5 bases at J, with 13 bases in the middle. The CDR3 totals 15 residues.

This clonotype was detected once. The rearrangement uses TRBV28 and TRBJ2-5, with 8 bases matching TRBD1. The CDR3 runs 16 residues. CDR1 MDHEN and CDR2 SYDVKM come from the germline V gene. V was clipped by 5 bases and J by 11 bases; unmatched bases: 19. The CDR3 loop reads CASSTPRGLSYNEQYF. The CDR3 DNA follows: TGTGCCAGCAGTACGCCCAGGGGGCTCTCCTACAATGAGCAGTACTTC.

This clonotype occurred a few times. The chain recombines TRBV4-3 with TRBJ2-3; a weak D match, TRBD2 (6 bases). The CDR3 consists of 16 residues. Per the germline V gene, CDR1 is LGHNA and CDR2 is YSLEER. V lost 0 bases and J lost 2, with 12 bases in between. CDR3 DNA: TGCGCCAGCAGCCAAGAACCAGGGAGGTACACAGATACGCAGTATTTT. Its protein is CASSQEPGRYTDTQYF.

This clonotype was seen ten or more times. The rearrangement joins TRBV5-5 to TRBJ2-5, with TRBD2 as a possible D gene (6 bases). The V and J ends lost 0 bases and 2 bases respectively, with 11 bases between them. CDR3 length: 15 residues. Germline V gene sequence: CDR1 SGHKS, CDR2 YYEKEE (reference sequence). CDR3 region: CASSLAGTLQETQYF. DNA for the CDR3: TGTGCCAGCAGCTTGGCCGGGACTTTACAAGAGACCCAGTACTTC.

V is TRBV6-1 and J is TRBJ2-1; TRBD1 matches at 9 bases. CDR1 and CDR2 (germline): MNHNS, SASEGT. The J segment lost 4 bases and the V segment lost 0 bases, leaving 4 bases of the junction unmatched. The CDR3 extends over 16 amino acids. Here the CDR3 DNA reads TGTGCCAGCAGTGAAGCGCTCGGGACAGGGTACAATGAGCAGTTCTTC. This sequence encodes CASSEALGTGYNEQFF.

V is TRBV6-6 and J is TRBJ2-5; no reliable D call. The V gene's germline CDR1 is MNHNY and CDR2 SVGAGI (reference sequence). Trimming removed 7 bases at V and 4 bases at J, with 10 bases between. The CDR3 has 12 amino acids. The CDR3 region is CASTQAGETQYF. The CDR3, as DNA: TGTGCCAGCACCCAAGCCGGAGAGACCCAGTACTTC.

In nucleotides, the CDR3 is TGCGCCAGCAGCCAAGCTGTACTAGCAACCATGCTGAGCTCCTACAATGAGCAGTTCTTC. Translating it yields CASSQAVLATMLSSYNEQFF. The chain joins TRBV4-3 to TRBJ2-1; maybe TRBD2 (6 bases). CDR1 is LGHNA and CDR2 is YSLEER in the germline V gene. The CDR3 loop spans 20 amino acids. Deletions cut 1 base from V and 0 bases from J, with 22 bases between.

The J gene is TRBJ2-3, the V gene TRBV29-1; 8 bases map to TRBD1. J gave up 4 bases and V 0 bases, and 0 bases lay outside the gene matches. The CDR3 extends over 13 amino acids. Germline CDR1 and CDR2: SQVTM and ANQGSEA. The CDR3 is CSVEETGADTQYF. CDR3 DNA sequence: TGCAGCGTTGAAGAGACAGGGGCAGATACGCAGTATTTT.

This clonotype was observed a few times. The chain uses TRBV6-5 and TRBJ1-2, with TRBD1 as a possible D gene (6 bases). Germline CDR1 reads MNHEY; CDR2 reads SVGAGI. This CDR3 spans 15 amino acids. The ends were cut back, 2 bases at V and 4 bases at J, with 14 bases in the middle. The CDR3 sequence is CASSYNRDTVYGYTF. Here the CDR3 DNA reads TGTGCCAGCAGTTACAACCGGGACACCGTCTATGGCTACACCTTC.

This clonotype was seen more than once but under ten times. The chain joins TRBV12-3 or TRBV12-4 to TRBJ2-5; TRBD2 aligns across 7 bases. The CDR3 has 16 residues. J lost 0 bases, V lost 5 bases, and 9 bases had no gene match. Written as DNA, the CDR3 is TGTGCCAGCAGTCCCGCGGCGGGGGTGAACCAAGAGACCCAGTACTTC. As protein: CASSPAAGVNQETQYF.

The V call is TRBV7-2, the J call TRBJ2-4; D tentatively fits TRBD1 or TRBD2 (5 bases each). Looked up from germline, CDR1 is SGHTA and CDR2 is FQGNSA. The CDR3 totals 13 residues. V was shortened by 8 bases and J by 7 bases, with 15 bases between the two germline ends. This chain's CDR3 is CASSRGEWNIQYF. For the CDR3, the DNA is TGTGCCAGCTCACGAGGGGAATGGAACATTCAGTACTTC.

V gene TRBV21-1 combines with J gene TRBJ2-1; whether TRBD1, the table's D call, matches the DNA was not checked. TRBV21-1 constitutes a pseudogene. This CDR3 comprises 16 residues. The CDR3 nucleotides read TGTGCCAGCAGCAAAGAGGGGGACAGATCCTACAATGAGCAGTTCTTC. As protein: CASSKEGDRSYNEQFF.

This clonotype occurred a few times. V usage is TRBV7-2 and J usage is TRBJ1-2, with TRBD1 as a possible D gene (5 bases). V was clipped by 4 bases and J by 7 bases, with 16 bases between them. The CDR3 totals 14 residues. In germline, CDR1 is SGHTA, CDR2 FQGNSA. The DNA for the CDR3 is TGTGCCAGCAGCTACCCCGGGACGGCCCGTGGCTACACCTTC. Amino acids: CASSYPGTARGYTF.

The sample holds one count of this clonotype. The CDR3 sequence: CSASRFRMASGRNNEQFF. DNA for the CDR3: TGCAGTGCCAGTAGGTTCAGAATGGCTAGCGGGCGTAACAATGAGCAGTTCTTC. The chain is built from TRBV20-1 and TRBJ2-1; 8 nucleotides match TRBD2. Germline CDR1 is DFQATT and CDR2 is SNEGSKA (reference sequence). The CDR3 loop spans 18 amino acids. The ends lost 6 bases at V and 5 bases at J; junction bases unmatched: 21.

CDR3 nucleotides: TGTGCCAGCAAAGACCTGACGGGACAGACACCCTACGAGCAGTACTTC. Protein sequence: CASKDLTGQTPYEQYF. The rearrangement uses TRBV27 and TRBJ2-7; 7 nucleotides line up with TRBD1. V lost 7 bases, J lost 2 bases, and 14 bases stayed unmatched. Germline lookup yields CDR1 MNHEY and CDR2 SMNVEV (reference sequence). CDR3 length equals 16 residues.

This clonotype was seen a few times. V is TRBV11-2 and J is TRBJ2-1; TRBD2 matches at 16 bases. With V trimmed by 5 bases and J by 9 bases, 7 bases remained unmatched. Per germline, CDR1 SGHAT and CDR2 FQNNGV. The CDR3 covers 16 residues. The CDR3 loop reads CASSTGTSGGAGEQFF. For the CDR3, the DNA is TGTGCCAGCAGCACGGGGACTAGCGGGGGGGCAGGTGAGCAGTTCTTC.